This TCR beta chain was recorded in a study of blood T cells in healthy people across ages. The study, taken as a whole, reports: Changes seen in expanded clonotypes were possibly confounded by donor CMV status left unknown.

The extraction recovered at least 5 micrograms of total RNA per sample. This CDR3 is 18 amino acids long. Germline-derived CDR1 and CDR2 are KGHSH and LQKENI. V dropped 6 bases and J dropped 1; count of bases not matched to a gene: 15. About this clonotype itself: Its antigen is still unknown.

It was with a sample-barcoded 5' primer and a J-beta primer mix that a second PCR of roughly 6 to 12 cycles was run. All cDNA molecules were each tagged by a template-switch adaptor with 12 random nucleotides. Sequencing of every sample gave 2.5 million or more CDR3-containing paired-end reads. TCRdb re-called the 5' RACE reads through MiXCR, storing one row per CDR3 protein. This sample has hundreds of thousands of distinct CDR3 sequences; 56% occur once, and the top ten carry roughly 26%. This chain joins TRBV18 and TRBJ2-7; TRBD1 aligns across 10 bases. This TCR was sampled from a man aged 40-49 years in good health. The sequenced sample consisted of blood. Here the CDR3 DNA reads TGTGCCAGCTCCCAACGGCCCCCGGGACAGGGGCTTTCCTACGAGCAGTACTTC. Its translation is CASSQRPPGQGLSYEQYF.